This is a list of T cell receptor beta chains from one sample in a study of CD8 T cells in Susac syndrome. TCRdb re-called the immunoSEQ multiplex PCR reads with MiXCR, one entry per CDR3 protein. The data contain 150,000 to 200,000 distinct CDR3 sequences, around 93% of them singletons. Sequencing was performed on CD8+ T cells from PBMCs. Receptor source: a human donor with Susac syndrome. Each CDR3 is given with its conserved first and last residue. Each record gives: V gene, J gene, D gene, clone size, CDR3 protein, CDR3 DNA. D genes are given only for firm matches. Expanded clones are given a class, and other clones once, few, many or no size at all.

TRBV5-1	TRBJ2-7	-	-	CASSLGGFRYEQYF	TGCGCCAGCAGCTTGGGAGGGTTTAGGTACGAGCAGTACTTC
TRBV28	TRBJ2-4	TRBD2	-	CASFNPREAGIGIQYF	TGTGCCAGCTTCAATCCTCGGGAGGCCGGGATCGGCATTCAGTACTTC
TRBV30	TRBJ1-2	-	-	CAWSHVGGDGYTF	TGTGCCTGGAGTCACGTGGGGGGAGATGGCTACACCTTC
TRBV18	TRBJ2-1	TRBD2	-	CASSPQGLAGGFHNEQFF	TGTGCCAGCTCACCACAAGGACTAGCGGGAGGGTTTCACAATGAGCAGTTCTTC
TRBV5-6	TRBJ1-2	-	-	CASSLGGGGYTF	TGTGCCAGCAGCTTGGGAGGCGGAGGCTACACCTTC
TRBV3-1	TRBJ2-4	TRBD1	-	CASSNGQGAHIQYF	TGTGCCAGCAGTAACGGACAGGGTGCTCACATTCAGTACTTC
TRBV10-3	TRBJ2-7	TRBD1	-	CAISAGTGSSYEQYF	TGTGCCATCAGTGCCGGGACAGGCAGCTCCTACGAGCAGTACTTC
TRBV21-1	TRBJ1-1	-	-	CASSNPRWSSPAEAFF	TGTGCCAGCAGCAACCCCAGGTGGTCAAGTCCAGCTGAAGCTTTCTTT
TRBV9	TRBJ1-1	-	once	CASSVGANTEAFF	TGTGCCAGCAGCGTAGGGGCAAACACTGAAGCTTTCTTT
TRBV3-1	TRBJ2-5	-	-	CASKPGVGETQYF	TGTGCCAGCAAACCGGGGGTTGGAGAGACCCAGTACTTC
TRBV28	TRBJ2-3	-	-	CASSFGEISTDTQYF	TGTGCCAGCAGTTTTGGGGAAATAAGCACAGATACGCAGTATTTT
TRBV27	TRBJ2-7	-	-	CATKSGLSESYEQYF	TGTGCCACCAAGTCCGGACTGAGCGAATCCTACGAGCAGTACTTC
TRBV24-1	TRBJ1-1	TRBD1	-	CATSDTRTGVFFF	TGTGCCACCAGTGATACACGGACAGGAGTTTTTTTCTTT
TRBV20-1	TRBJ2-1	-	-	CSARGQPGLSYNEQFF	TGCAGTGCTAGAGGTCAGCCGGGGTTGTCCTACAATGAGCAGTTCTTC
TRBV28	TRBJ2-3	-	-	CASSLPGAGVKDTQYF	TGTGCCAGCAGTTTACCGGGGGCAGGGGTAAAAGATACGCAGTATTTT
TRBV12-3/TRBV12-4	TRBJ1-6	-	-	CASSFVQGWNSPLHF	TGTGCCAGCAGTTTCGTTCAGGGGTGGAATTCACCCCTCCACTTT
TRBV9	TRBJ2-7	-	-	CASSEHQEGSYEQYF	TGTGCCAGCAGCGAACACCAGGAGGGTTCCTACGAGCAGTACTTC
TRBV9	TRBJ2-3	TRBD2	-	CASSVSGGVTDTQYF	TGTGCCAGCAGCGTAAGCGGGGGGGTCACAGATACGCAGTATTTT
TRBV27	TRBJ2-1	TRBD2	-	CASSPGLAGINEQFF	TGTGCCAGCAGTCCGGGACTAGCGGGGATCAATGAGCAGTTCTTC
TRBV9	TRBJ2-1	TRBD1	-	CASSVVGQGNNEQFF	TGTGCCAGCAGCGTAGTGGGACAGGGCAACAATGAGCAGTTCTTC
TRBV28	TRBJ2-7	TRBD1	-	CASSLKTGVEQYF	TGTGCCAGCAGTTTAAAGACAGGGGTCGAGCAGTACTTC
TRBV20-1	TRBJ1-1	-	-	CSARDGQLGEAFF	TGCAGTGCTAGAGATGGGCAGCTCGGTGAAGCTTTCTTT